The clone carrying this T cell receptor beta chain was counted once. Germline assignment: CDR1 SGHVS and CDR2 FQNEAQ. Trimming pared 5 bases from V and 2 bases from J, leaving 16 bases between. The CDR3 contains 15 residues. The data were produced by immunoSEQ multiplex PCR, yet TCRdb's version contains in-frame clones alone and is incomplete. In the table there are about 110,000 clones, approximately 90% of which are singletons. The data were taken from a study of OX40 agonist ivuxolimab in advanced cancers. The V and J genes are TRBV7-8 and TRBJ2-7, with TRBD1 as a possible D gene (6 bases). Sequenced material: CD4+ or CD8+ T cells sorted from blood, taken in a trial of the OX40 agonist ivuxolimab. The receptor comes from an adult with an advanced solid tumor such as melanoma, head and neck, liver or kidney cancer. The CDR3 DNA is TGTGCCAGCAGCCCAAGGTGGGACACCCCCTACGAGCAGTACTTC. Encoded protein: CASSPRWDTPYEQYF. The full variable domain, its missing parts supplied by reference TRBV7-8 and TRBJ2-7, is GAGVSQSPRYKVAKRGQDVALRCDPISGHVSLFWYQQALGQGPEFLTYFQNEAQLDKSGLPSDRFFAERPEGSVSTLKIQRTQQEDSAVYLCASSPRWDTPYEQYFGPGTRLTVT.